Below, 20 T cell receptor beta chains from the same sample are listed, as sequenced in a study of blood T cell repertoires in COVID-19. Sequencing used immunoSEQ multiplex PCR; TCRdb keeps in-frame clones, though not all of them. The sample holds hundreds of thousands of clones, 70% to 90% seen once. Sequenced material: PBMCs or T cells enriched from blood (not recorded which). The receptors stem from a woman between 35 and 50 years old with acute COVID-19.

CDR3 sequence (DNA): TGTGCCAGCAGGCTTACCCAGGGGGTAGAGGAAAAACTGTTTTTT. Protein product: CASRLTQGVEEKLFF. V is TRBV6-5 and J is TRBJ1-4; 7 bases map to TRBD1. The CDR3 runs 15 residues. Germline V gene sequence: CDR1 MNHEY, CDR2 SVGAGI. J was trimmed by 8 bases and V by 6 bases; bases with no gene match: 12.

J is TRBJ1-5 and V is TRBV6-6; D gene unclear. Deletions cut 2 bases from V and 2 bases from J, with 13 bases between. The CDR3 spans 16 residues. In germline, CDR1 is MNHNY, CDR2 SVGAGI (reference sequence). Written as DNA, the CDR3 is TGTGCCAGCAGTTACGGTGTCGACCGGGGCAATCAGCCCCAGCATTTT. Its protein product is CASSYGVDRGNQPQHF.

The J gene is TRBJ1-5, the V gene TRBV30, with D perhaps TRBD1 (5 bases). Trimming cost V 5 bases and J 5 bases, with 13 bases left between them. Germline V gene data show CDR1 as GTSNPN and CDR2 as SVGIG (reference sequence). The CDR3 loop spans 13 amino acids. The CDR3 region is CAWGDGRDQPQHF. The DNA of the CDR3 is TGTGCCTGGGGGGACGGGAGGGATCAGCCCCAGCATTTT.

CDR3 in amino acids: CASSQRSTEGNTIYF. For the CDR3, the DNA is TGTGCCAGCAGCCAACGTTCGACAGAAGGAAACACCATATATTTT. V usage is TRBV3-1 (or the pseudogene TRBV3-2) and J usage is TRBJ1-3; tentatively, D is TRBD1 (5 bases). With 2 bases removed from V and 4 bases from J, the gap between germline ends came to 12 bases. There are 15 residues in the CDR3. Germline V gene sequence: CDR1 LGHDT, CDR2 YNNKEL (reference sequence).

The chain links TRBV14 to TRBJ2-7; D call uncertain. This CDR3 contains 14 residues. The V gene lost 2 bases and the J gene lost 6 bases, with 14 bases spanning the gap. Germline loops: CDR1 SGHDN, CDR2 FVKESK. The CDR3 region is CASSQTLNHGEQYF. The CDR3 region has the DNA TGTGCCAGCAGCCAAACTCTCAATCACGGCGAGCAGTACTTC.

The chain combines TRBV19 with TRBJ1-2, with D possibly matching TRBD1 (6 bases). The V gene lost 6 bases and the J gene lost 0 bases, with 14 bases spanning the gap. Germline lookup yields CDR1 LNHDA and CDR2 SQIVND (reference sequence). The CDR3 has 15 amino acids. In DNA form, the CDR3 reads TGTGCCAGTAGGCTCGACAGGTCCTCTAACTATGGCTACACCTTC. It codes for CASRLDRSSNYGYTF.

J is TRBJ2-1 and V is TRBV6-4; D possibly corresponds to TRBD1 (5 bases). The germline CDR1 and CDR2 sequences are MRHNA and SNTAGT. The V gene lost 10 bases and the J gene lost 6 bases, with 13 bases spanning the gap. The CDR3 consists of 12 residues. DNA for the CDR3: TGTGCCACCCGACAGAACAGCAATGAGCAGTTCTTC. Amino acids: CATRQNSNEQFF.

The chain carries TRBV7-9 and TRBJ2-5; TRBD2 aligns across 10 bases. The junction had 13 bases not matched to a gene; V was cut back by 4 bases and J by 5 bases. The CDR3 runs to 17 residues. Germline CDR1 and CDR2: SEHNR and FQNEAQ (reference sequence). CDR3 amino acids: CASSSTTNSGGRETQYF. In nucleotides, the CDR3 is TGTGCCAGCAGCTCTACGACGAATAGCGGGGGGCGGGAGACCCAGTACTTC.

The rearrangement links TRBV6-5 to TRBJ1-3; 8 nucleotides agree with TRBD1. CDR1 and CDR2 from the germline V gene are MNHEY and SVGAGI. This CDR3 contains 14 residues. The J segment lost 4 bases and the V segment lost 7 bases, leaving 6 bases of the junction unmatched. The CDR3 region has the DNA TGTGCCAGCACTTCAGGGGGCAAGGGAAACACCATATATTTT. This translates into CASTSGGKGNTIYF.

V is TRBV2 and J is TRBJ1-1; D is perhaps TRBD1 (6 bases). Germline CDR1 reads SNHLY; CDR2 reads FYNNEI. This CDR3 spans 13 amino acids. Trimming took off 2 bases at V and 6 bases at J, with 10 bases between the two ends. This chain's CDR3 is CASSETGFAEAFF. The CDR3 DNA is TGTGCCAGCAGTGAAACAGGGTTCGCTGAAGCTTTCTTT.

The V gene is TRBV5-1, the J gene TRBJ2-1; 9 nucleotides align to TRBD2. This CDR3 comprises 15 residues. The ends lost 4 bases at V and 2 bases at J; junction bases unmatched: 4. CDR1 SGHRS and CDR2 YFSETQ come from the germline V gene. CDR3 residues: CASSLRTSAYNEQFF. In nucleotides, the CDR3 is TGCGCCAGCAGCCTGAGGACTAGCGCCTACAATGAGCAGTTCTTC.

CDR3 sequence (DNA): TGTGCCAGTCGCATCCTGACAGCGAACTATGGCTACACCTTC. This codes for CASRILTANYGYTF. V is TRBV19 and J is TRBJ1-2; possibly TRBD1 for D (5 bases). The CDR3 sequence is 14 residues long. V dropped 8 bases and J dropped 2 bases, with 15 bases sitting between them. Germline V CDR1 and CDR2: LNHDA, SQIVND (reference sequence).

This clone was counted once. The chain couples TRBV2 to TRBJ1-6; D is perhaps TRBD1 (6 bases). The V end was cut by 7 bases, the J end by 10 bases, with 20 bases between. Germline assignment: CDR1 SNHLY and CDR2 FYNNEI. The CDR3 has 15 amino acids. CDR3 region: CASKGLERGSSPLHF. CDR3 sequence (DNA): TGTGCCAGCAAAGGTTTAGAGAGGGGGAGCTCACCCCTCCACTTT.

The chain carries TRBV9 and TRBJ1-1; weak D call: TRBD1 (5 bases). V shed 0 bases and J shed 7 bases, with 10 bases lying between them. The CDR3 loop spans 13 amino acids. Germline V gene lookup returns CDR1 SGDLS and CDR2 YYNGEE. CDR3 sequence: CASSVATASEAFF. The CDR3 nucleotides are TGTGCCAGCAGCGTAGCGACAGCGAGTGAAGCTTTCTTT.

The count of this clone is one. The gene calls are TRBV20-1 and TRBJ2-4; D unresolved. V was pared by 6 bases and J by 4 bases, with 4 bases between. Germline CDR1 reads DFQATT; CDR2 reads SNEGSKA (reference sequence). This CDR3 is built from 10 residues. CDR3 bases: TGCAGTGCGCTAAAAAACATTCAGTACTTC. Translation gives CSALKNIQYF.

The rearrangement uses TRBV5-1 and TRBJ1-6; possibly TRBD1 for D (5 bases). There are 15 residues in the CDR3. Per germline, CDR1 SGHRS and CDR2 YFSETQ. The V end was cut by 5 bases, the J end by 10 bases, with 19 bases between. This CDR3 is CASSRQGGVGSPLHF. The DNA for the CDR3 is TGCGCCAGCAGTCGGCAGGGAGGAGTGGGGTCACCCCTCCACTTT.

This clone was observed a few times. The CDR3 region is CASSGTVNEKLFF. The CDR3 nucleotides read TGTGCCAGTAGTGGGACAGTGAATGAAAAACTGTTTTTT. This chain connects TRBV19 to TRBJ1-4; 7 bases are shared with TRBD1. The V gene end was trimmed by 5 bases and the J gene end by 5 bases; junction bases not matched to a gene: 2. Germline CDR1 and CDR2: LNHDA and SQIVND (reference sequence). This CDR3 has 13 residues. The full variable domain, with the rest looked up from reference TRBV19 and TRBJ1-4, is DGGITQSPKYLFRKEGQNVTLSCEQNLNHDAMYWYRQDPGQGLRLIYYSQIVNDFQKGDIAEGYSVSREKKESFPLTVTSAQKNPTAFYLCASSGTVNEKLFFGSGTQLSVL.

The chain combines TRBV4-1 with TRBJ1-6; the match to TRBD1 covers 10 bases. Germline V CDR1 and CDR2: MGHRA, YSYEKL. The CDR3 runs 17 residues. Trimming removed 1 base from V and 9 bases from J; junction bases left unmatched: 9. CDR3: CASSQVAGTGDSSPLHF. The DNA for the CDR3 is TGCGCCAGCAGCCAAGTAGCCGGGACAGGGGACAGTTCACCCCTCCACTTT.

This clone was seen a few times. The genes are TRBV9 and TRBJ1-6; D ambiguous. The V gene lost 1 base and the J gene lost 5 bases, with 10 bases spanning the gap. Germline V gives CDR1 SGDLS, CDR2 YYNGEE. The CDR3 loop spans 15 amino acids. CDR3 residues: CASSVRGSNNSPLHF. The DNA for the CDR3 is TGTGCCAGCAGCGTACGAGGGAGCAATAATTCACCCCTCCACTTT.

The V gene is TRBV19, the J gene TRBJ2-5; TRBD1 might be the D (6 bases). The V and J ends lost 3 bases and 0 bases respectively, with 14 bases between them. This CDR3 comprises 16 residues. Germline-derived CDR1 and CDR2 are LNHDA and SQIVND (reference sequence). CDR3 in amino acids: CASSMTGRSDQETQYF. DNA of the CDR3: TGTGCCAGTAGTATGACAGGCCGTTCAGACCAAGAGACCCAGTACTTC.